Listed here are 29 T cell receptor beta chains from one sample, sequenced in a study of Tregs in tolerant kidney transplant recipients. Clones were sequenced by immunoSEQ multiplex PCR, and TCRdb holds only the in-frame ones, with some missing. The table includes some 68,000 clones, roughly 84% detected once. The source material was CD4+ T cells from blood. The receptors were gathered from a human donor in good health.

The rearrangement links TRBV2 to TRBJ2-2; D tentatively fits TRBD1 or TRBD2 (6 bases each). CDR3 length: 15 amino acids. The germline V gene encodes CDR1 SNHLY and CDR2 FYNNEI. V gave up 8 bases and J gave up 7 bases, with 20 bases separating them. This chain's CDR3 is CASRLEGGSNGELFF. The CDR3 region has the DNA TGTGCCAGCCGACTGGAGGGGGGTAGTAACGGGGAGCTGTTTTTT.

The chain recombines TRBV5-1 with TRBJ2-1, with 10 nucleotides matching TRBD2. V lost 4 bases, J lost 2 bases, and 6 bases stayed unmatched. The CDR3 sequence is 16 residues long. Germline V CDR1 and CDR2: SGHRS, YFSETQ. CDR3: CASSLPLAGAYNEQFF. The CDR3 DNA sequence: TGCGCCAGCAGCCTGCCTCTAGCGGGAGCCTACAATGAGCAGTTCTTC. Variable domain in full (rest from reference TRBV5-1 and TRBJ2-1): KAGVTQTPRYLIKTRGQQVTLSCSPISGHRSVSWYQQTPGQGLQFLFEYFSETQRNKGNFPGRFSGRQFSNSRSEMNVSTLELGDSALYLCASSLPLAGAYNEQFFGPGTRLTVL.

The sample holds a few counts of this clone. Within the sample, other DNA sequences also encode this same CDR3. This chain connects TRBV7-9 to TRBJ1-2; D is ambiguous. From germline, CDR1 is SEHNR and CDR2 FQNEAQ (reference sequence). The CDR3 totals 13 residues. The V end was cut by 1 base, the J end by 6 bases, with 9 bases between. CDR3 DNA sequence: TGTGCCAGCAGCTTAGACGGGAACCATGGCTACACCTTC. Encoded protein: CASSLDGNHGYTF. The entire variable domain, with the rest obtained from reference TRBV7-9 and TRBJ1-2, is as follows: DTGVSQNPRHKITKRGQNVTFRCDPISEHNRLYWYRQTLGQGPEFLTYFQNEAQLEKSRLLSDRFSAERPKGSFSTLEIQRTEQGDSAMYLCASSLDGNHGYTFGSGTRLTVV.

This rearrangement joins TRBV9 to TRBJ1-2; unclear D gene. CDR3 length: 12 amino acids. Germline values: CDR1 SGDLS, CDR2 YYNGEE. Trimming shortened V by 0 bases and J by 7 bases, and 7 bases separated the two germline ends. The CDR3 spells CASSVDSGGYTF. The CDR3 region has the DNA TGTGCCAGCAGCGTAGACTCGGGTGGCTACACCTTC.

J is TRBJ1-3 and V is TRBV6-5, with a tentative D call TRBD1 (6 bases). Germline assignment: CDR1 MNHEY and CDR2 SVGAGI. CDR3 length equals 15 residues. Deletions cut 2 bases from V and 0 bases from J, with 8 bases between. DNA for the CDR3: TGTGCCAGCAGTTACAGGGGGACCTCTGGAAACACCATATATTTT. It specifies CASSYRGTSGNTIYF.

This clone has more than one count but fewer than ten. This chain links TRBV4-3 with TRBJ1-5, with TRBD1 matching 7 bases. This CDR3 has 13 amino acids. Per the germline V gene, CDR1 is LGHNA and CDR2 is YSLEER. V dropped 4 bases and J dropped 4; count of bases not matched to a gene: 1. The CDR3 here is CASSLGQNQPQHF. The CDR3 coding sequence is TGCGCCAGCAGCCTGGGACAGAATCAGCCCCAGCATTTT.

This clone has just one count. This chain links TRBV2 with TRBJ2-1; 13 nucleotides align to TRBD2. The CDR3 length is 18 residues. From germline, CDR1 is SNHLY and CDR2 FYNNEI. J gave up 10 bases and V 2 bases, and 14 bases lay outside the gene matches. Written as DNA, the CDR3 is TGTGCCAGCAGTGAAAAGTTCTTCGGGACTAGCGGGATAGGGGAGCAGTTCTTC. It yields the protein CASSEKFFGTSGIGEQFF.

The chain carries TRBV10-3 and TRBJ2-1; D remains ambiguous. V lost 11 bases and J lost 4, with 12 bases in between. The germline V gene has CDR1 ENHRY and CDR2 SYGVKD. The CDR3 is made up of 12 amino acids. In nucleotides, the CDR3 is TGTGCCGCCTGGCACTTTTACAATGAGCAGTTCTTC. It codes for CAAWHFYNEQFF.

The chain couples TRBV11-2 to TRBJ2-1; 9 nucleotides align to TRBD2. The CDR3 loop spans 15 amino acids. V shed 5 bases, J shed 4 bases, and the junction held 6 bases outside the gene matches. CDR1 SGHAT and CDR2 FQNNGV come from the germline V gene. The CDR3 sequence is CASSPTSGTYNEQFF. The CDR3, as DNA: TGTGCCAGCAGCCCGACTAGCGGAACATACAATGAGCAGTTCTTC.

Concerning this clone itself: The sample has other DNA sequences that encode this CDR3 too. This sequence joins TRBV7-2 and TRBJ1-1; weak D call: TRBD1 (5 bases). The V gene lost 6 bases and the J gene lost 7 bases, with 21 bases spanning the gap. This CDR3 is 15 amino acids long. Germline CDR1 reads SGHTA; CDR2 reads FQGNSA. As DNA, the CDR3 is TGTGCCAGCAGTCGTAAATCGGGGGGATTGGGTGAAGCTTTCTTT. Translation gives CASSRKSGGLGEAFF.

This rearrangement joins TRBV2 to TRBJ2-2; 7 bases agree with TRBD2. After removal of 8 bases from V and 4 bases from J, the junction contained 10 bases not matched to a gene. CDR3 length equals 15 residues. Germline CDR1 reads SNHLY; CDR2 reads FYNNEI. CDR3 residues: CASRGSGGGTGELFF. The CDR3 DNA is TGTGCCAGCCGAGGCTCGGGAGGCGGCACCGGGGAGCTGTTTTTT.

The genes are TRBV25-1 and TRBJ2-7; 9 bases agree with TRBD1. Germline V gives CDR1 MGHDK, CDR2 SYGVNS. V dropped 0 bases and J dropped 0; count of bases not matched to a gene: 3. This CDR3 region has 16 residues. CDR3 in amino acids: CASSEYGTGPSYEQYF. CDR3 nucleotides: TGTGCCAGCAGTGAATATGGGACAGGGCCCTCCTACGAGCAGTACTTC.

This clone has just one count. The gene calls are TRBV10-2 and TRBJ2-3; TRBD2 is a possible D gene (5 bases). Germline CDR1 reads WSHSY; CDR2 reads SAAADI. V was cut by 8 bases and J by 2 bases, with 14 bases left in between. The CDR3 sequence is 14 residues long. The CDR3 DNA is TGCGCCAGCCAACGGGAACTAGACACAGATACGCAGTATTTT. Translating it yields CASQRELDTDTQYF.

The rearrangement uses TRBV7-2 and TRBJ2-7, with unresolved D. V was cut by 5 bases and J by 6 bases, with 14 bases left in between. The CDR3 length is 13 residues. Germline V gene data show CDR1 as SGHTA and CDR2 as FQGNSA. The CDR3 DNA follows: TGTGCCAGCAGCCCCCGGGTCTCGAGCGAGCAGTACTTC. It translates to CASSPRVSSEQYF.

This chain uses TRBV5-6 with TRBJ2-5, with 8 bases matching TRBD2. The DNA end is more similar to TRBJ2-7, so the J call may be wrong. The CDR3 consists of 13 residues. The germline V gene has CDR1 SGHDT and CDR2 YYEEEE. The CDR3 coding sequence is TGTGCCAGCAGCTTCCGGGGGGGATACGAGCAGTACTTC. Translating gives CASSFRGGYEQYF.

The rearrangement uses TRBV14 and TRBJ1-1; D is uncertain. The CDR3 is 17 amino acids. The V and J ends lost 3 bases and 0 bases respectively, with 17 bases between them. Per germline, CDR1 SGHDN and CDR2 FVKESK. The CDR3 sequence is CASSHGVQEWLNTEAFF. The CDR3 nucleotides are TGTGCCAGCAGCCACGGGGTCCAGGAGTGGTTGAACACTGAAGCTTTCTTT. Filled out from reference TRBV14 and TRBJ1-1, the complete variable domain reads EAGVTQFPSHSVIEKGQTVTLRCDPISGHDNLYWYRRVMGKEIKFLLHFVKESKQDESGMPNNRFLAERTGGTYSTLKVQPAELEDSGVYFCASSHGVQEWLNTEAFFGQGTRLTVV.

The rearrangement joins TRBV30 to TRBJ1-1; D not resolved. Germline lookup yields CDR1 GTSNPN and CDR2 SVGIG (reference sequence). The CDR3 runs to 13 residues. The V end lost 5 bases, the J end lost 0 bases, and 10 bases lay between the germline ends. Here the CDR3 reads CAWEYYMNTEAFF. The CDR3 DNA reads TGTGCCTGGGAATATTACATGAACACTGAAGCTTTCTTT.

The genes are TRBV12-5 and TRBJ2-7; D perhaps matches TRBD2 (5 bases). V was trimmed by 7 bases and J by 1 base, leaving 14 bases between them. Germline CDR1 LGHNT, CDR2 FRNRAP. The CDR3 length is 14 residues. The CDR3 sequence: CASAAGRLSYEQYF. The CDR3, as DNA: TGTGCTAGTGCCGCGGGTAGACTGTCCTACGAGCAGTACTTC.

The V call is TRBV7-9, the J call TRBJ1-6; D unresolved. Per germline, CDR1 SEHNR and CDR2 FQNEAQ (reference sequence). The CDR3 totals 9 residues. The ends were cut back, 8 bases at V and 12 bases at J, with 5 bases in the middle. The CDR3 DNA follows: TGTGCCAGCGGAGAACCCCTCCACTTT. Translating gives CASGEPLHF.

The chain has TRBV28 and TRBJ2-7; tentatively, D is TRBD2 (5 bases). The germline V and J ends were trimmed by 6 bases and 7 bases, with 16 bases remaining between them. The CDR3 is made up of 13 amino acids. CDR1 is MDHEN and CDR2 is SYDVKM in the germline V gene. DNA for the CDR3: TGTGCCAGCAGGGACCAACTTCCGGGGGAGCAGTACTTC. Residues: CASRDQLPGEQYF.

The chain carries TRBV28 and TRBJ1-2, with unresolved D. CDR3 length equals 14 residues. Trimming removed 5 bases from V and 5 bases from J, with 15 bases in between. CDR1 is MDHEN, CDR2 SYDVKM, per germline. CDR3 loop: CASSGLKARYGYTF. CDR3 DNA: TGTGCCAGCAGTGGTCTTAAGGCGAGGTATGGCTACACCTTC.

Here the CDR3 reads CASSQGGRGGSNQPQHF. The DNA for the CDR3 is TGTGCCAGCAGCCAAGGCGGCAGGGGAGGGAGCAATCAGCCCCAGCATTTT. The genes are TRBV7-3 and TRBJ1-5; D is possibly TRBD1 (6 bases). Trimming pared 5 bases from V and 1 base from J, leaving 18 bases between. The CDR3 sequence is 17 residues long. Per the germline V gene, CDR1 is SGHTA and CDR2 is FQGTGA.

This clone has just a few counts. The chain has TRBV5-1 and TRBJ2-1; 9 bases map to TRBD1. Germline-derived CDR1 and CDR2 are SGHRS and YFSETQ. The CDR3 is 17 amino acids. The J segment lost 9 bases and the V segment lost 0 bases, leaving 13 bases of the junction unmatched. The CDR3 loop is CASSLGAPNRGRSEQFF. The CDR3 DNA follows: TGCGCCAGCAGCTTGGGGGCTCCGAACAGGGGGCGGAGTGAGCAGTTCTTC.

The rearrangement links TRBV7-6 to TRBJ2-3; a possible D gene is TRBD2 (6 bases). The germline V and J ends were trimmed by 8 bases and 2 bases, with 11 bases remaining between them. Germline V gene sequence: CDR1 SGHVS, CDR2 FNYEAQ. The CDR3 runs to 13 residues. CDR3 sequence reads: CASSGGPTDTQYF. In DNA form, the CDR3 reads TGTGCCAGCTCCGGGGGACCCACAGATACGCAGTATTTT. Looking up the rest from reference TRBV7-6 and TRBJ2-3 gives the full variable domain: GAGVSQSPRYKVTKRGQDVALRCDPISGHVSLYWYRQALGQGPEFLTYFNYEAQQDKSGLPNDRFSAERPEGSISTLTIQRTEQRDSAMYRCASSGGPTDTQYFGPGTRLTVL.

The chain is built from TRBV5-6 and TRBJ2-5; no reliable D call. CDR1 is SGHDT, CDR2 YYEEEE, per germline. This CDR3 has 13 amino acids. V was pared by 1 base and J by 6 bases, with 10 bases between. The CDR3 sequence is CASSLQGGKTQYF. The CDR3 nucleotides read TGTGCCAGCAGCTTGCAAGGTGGGAAGACCCAGTACTTC.

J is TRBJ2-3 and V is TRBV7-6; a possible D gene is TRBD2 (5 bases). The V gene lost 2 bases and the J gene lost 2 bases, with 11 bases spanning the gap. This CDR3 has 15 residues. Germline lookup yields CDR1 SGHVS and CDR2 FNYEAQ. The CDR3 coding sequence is TGTGCCAGCAGCTTAATGGCGGGTTTCACAGATACGCAGTATTTT. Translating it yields CASSLMAGFTDTQYF.

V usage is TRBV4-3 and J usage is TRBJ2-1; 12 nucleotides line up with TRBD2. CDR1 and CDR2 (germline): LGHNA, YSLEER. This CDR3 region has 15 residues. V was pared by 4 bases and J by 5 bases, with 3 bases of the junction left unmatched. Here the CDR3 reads CASSLGLAGHNEQFF. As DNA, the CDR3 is TGCGCCAGCAGCCTAGGACTAGCGGGGCACAATGAGCAGTTCTTC.

In DNA, the CDR3 is TGTGCCAGTAGTATGGGTCTCTCTGGAAACACCATATATTTT. It is translated as CASSMGLSGNTIYF. V gene TRBV19 combines with J gene TRBJ1-3; no clear D gene. Trimming took off 3 bases at V and 0 bases at J, with 6 bases between the two ends. In germline, CDR1 is LNHDA, CDR2 SQIVND (reference sequence). CDR3 length equals 14 residues.

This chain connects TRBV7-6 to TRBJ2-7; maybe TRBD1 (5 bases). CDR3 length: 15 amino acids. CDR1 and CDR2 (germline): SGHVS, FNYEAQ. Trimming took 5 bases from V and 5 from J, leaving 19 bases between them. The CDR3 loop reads CASSLNPDMVNEQYF. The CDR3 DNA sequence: TGTGCCAGCAGCCTAAACCCGGACATGGTGAACGAGCAGTACTTC.